This passage covers 27 T cell receptor beta chains from one sample sequenced in a study of T-cell reconstitution after alpha-beta-depleted transplantation in children. The authors prepared the TCRbeta library with unique molecular identifiers. TCRdb processed the PCR reads anew with MiXCR; each CDR3 protein has one entry. The sample holds some 600,000 distinct CDR3 sequences, under 15% seen once. Sequencing was performed on PBMCs, mostly from graft donor cells, taken 360 days after TCRalphabeta/CD19-depleted stem cell transplant. These receptors all come from a male patient between 5 and 17 years old who had a stem cell transplant for acute myeloid leukemia, so the T cells may come from the graft donor.

The chain combines TRBV25-1 with TRBJ2-2; D is undetermined. V was cut by 8 bases and J by 1 base, with 8 bases left in between. Germline-derived CDR1 and CDR2 are MGHDK and SYGVNS. The CDR3 sequence is 13 residues long. The CDR3 nucleotides read TGTGCCAGCCGCCTAGTGAACACCGGGGAGCTGTTTTTT. This codes for CASRLVNTGELFF.

This clonotype was seen only a few times. The chain has TRBV12-3 or TRBV12-4 and TRBJ2-1, with 8 nucleotides matching TRBD2. CDR3 length: 15 residues. The ends lost 5 bases at V and 9 bases at J; junction bases unmatched: 12. The CDR3 coding sequence is TGTGCCAGCAGTCCTCTAGGAGCGGGAGCTGGTGAGCAGTTCTTC. Its protein product is CASSPLGAGAGEQFF.

Only a few counts were recorded for this clonotype. The V and J genes are TRBV12-3 or TRBV12-4 and TRBJ2-7; 11 bases agree with TRBD2. The CDR3 sequence is 14 residues long. V shed 7 bases and J 2 bases; nucleotides not matched to a gene: 4. CDR3 bases: TGTGCCAGCACCTTAGCGGGAGGGACCTACGAGCAGTACTTC. Translating it yields CASTLAGGTYEQYF.

This clonotype was detected a few times. The chain couples TRBV11-2 to TRBJ2-3, with TRBD2 matching over 12 bases. J gave up 6 bases and V 5 bases, and 9 bases lay outside the gene matches. CDR3 length: 16 residues. Germline CDR1 is SGHAT and CDR2 is FQNNGV. The CDR3 loop reads CASSPVTSGRTDTQYF. The CDR3, as DNA: TGTGCCAGCAGCCCAGTGACTAGCGGGAGAACCGATACGCAGTATTTT.

This clonotype was detected a few times. The chain couples TRBV28 to TRBJ2-7; perhaps D is TRBD1 or TRBD2 (6 bases each). This CDR3 is built from 16 residues. The V gene's germline CDR1 is MDHEN and CDR2 SYDVKM. The V end lost 1 base, the J end lost 0 bases, and 13 bases lay between the germline ends. CDR3 bases: TGTGCCAGCAGTTTATTAGGGGGGCCAAGCTCCTACGAGCAGTACTTC. Translated: CASSLLGGPSSYEQYF. Looking up the rest from reference TRBV28 and TRBJ2-7 gives the full variable domain: DVKVTQSSRYLVKRTGEKVFLECVQDMDHENMFWYRQDPGLGLRLIYFSYDVKMKEKGDIPEGYSVSREKKERFSLILESASTNQTSMYLCASSLLGGPSSYEQYFGPGTRLTVT.

This clonotype has a handful of counts. The rearrangement links TRBV9 to TRBJ2-1; perhaps TRBD1 as D (6 bases). With 0 bases removed from V and 5 bases from J, the gap between germline ends came to 15 bases. The CDR3 totals 16 residues. CDR1 SGDLS and CDR2 YYNGEE come from the germline V gene. The CDR3 nucleotides read TGTGCCAGCAGCGTAGCTCTTTTGGGGGCCGACAATGAGCAGTTCTTC. Translating gives CASSVALLGADNEQFF.

Here the CDR3 reads CASSLEGLRLYEQYF. The CDR3 DNA reads as TGTGCCAGCAGTTTGGAGGGGCTACGATTATACGAGCAGTACTTC. The chain carries TRBV28 and TRBJ2-7; D is perhaps TRBD2 (6 bases). Looked up from germline, CDR1 is MDHEN and CDR2 is SYDVKM. The V end was cut by 3 bases, the J end by 4 bases, with 16 bases between. There are 15 residues in the CDR3.

The gene calls are TRBV7-3 and TRBJ2-1; D gene uncertain. Trimming removed 4 bases at V and 3 bases at J, with 7 bases between. Germline assignment: CDR1 SGHTA and CDR2 FQGTGA. The CDR3 sequence is 13 residues long. The CDR3 spells CASSSHSYNEQFF. DNA of the CDR3: TGTGCCAGCAGCTCACACAGCTACAATGAGCAGTTCTTC.

This clonotype was seen at least ten times. The chain carries TRBV4-3 and TRBJ2-3; 10 bases map to TRBD2. The CDR3 consists of 18 residues. V lost 0 bases, J lost 2 bases, and 8 bases stayed unmatched. Germline-derived CDR1 and CDR2 are LGHNA and YSLEER. The CDR3 DNA is TGCGCCAGCAGCCAAGATTGGGTAGCGGGGGGAAACACAGATACGCAGTATTTT. This gives the protein CASSQDWVAGGNTDTQYF.

The rearrangement links TRBV10-3 to TRBJ2-2; 10 bases line up with TRBD2. Looked up from germline, CDR1 is ENHRY and CDR2 is SYGVKD. V was pared by 8 bases and J by 0 bases, with 3 bases of the junction left unmatched. CDR3 length equals 15 residues. The CDR3 sequence is CAIGAGGPNTGELFF. The CDR3 DNA is TGTGCCATCGGAGCGGGAGGGCCGAACACCGGGGAGCTGTTTTTT.

The rearrangement uses TRBV5-8 and TRBJ2-4, with 7 bases aligning to TRBD1. CDR3 size: 14 residues. Unmatched junction bases numbered 7, after V lost 10 bases and J lost 0 bases. Germline CDR1 is SGHTS and CDR2 is YDEGEE. The CDR3 here is CAARTGEAKNIQYF. CDR3 DNA: TGTGCCGCACGGACAGGAGAAGCCAAAAACATTCAGTACTTC.

V gene TRBV7-3 combines with J gene TRBJ2-1; D is unresolved. Per germline, CDR1 SGHTA and CDR2 FQGTGA. V was shortened by 5 bases and J by 0 bases, with 17 bases between the two germline ends. The CDR3 is 17 residues long. This CDR3 is CASSPFVNLTSYNEQFF. CDR3 coding DNA: TGTGCCAGCAGCCCCTTTGTAAACCTTACCTCCTACAATGAGCAGTTCTTC. The full variable domain, completed using reference TRBV7-3 and TRBJ2-1, is GAGVSQTPSNKVTEKGKYVELRCDPISGHTALYWYRQSLGQGPEFLIYFQGTGAADDSGLPNDRFFAVRPEGSVSTLKIQRTERGDSAVYLCASSPFVNLTSYNEQFFGPGTRLTVL.

V and J are TRBV20-1 and TRBJ2-7, with D perhaps given as TRBD1 or TRBD2 (5 bases each). This CDR3 comprises 13 residues. CDR1 and CDR2 (germline): DFQATT, SNEGSKA (reference sequence). Trimming stripped 5 bases from V and 6 bases from J, with 17 bases between. The CDR3 sequence is CSAPGLALIEQYF. DNA of the CDR3: TGCAGTGCTCCAGGGCTAGCACTGATCGAGCAGTACTTC.

The chain combines TRBV19 with TRBJ2-1; 7 bases agree with TRBD2. The CDR3 sequence is 14 residues long. Per germline, CDR1 LNHDA and CDR2 SQIVND (reference sequence). V gave up 10 bases and J gave up 3 bases; unmatched junction bases: 9. CDR3 region: CATYSGAGYNEQFF. The CDR3 coding sequence is TGTGCCACCTACAGCGGGGCGGGCTACAATGAGCAGTTCTTC.

The rearrangement links TRBV28 to TRBJ2-7; TRBD2 is a possible D gene (5 bases). Germline V gene sequence: CDR1 MDHEN, CDR2 SYDVKM. The CDR3 extends over 13 amino acids. V was clipped by 5 bases and J by 3 bases, with 11 bases between them. In nucleotides, the CDR3 is TGTGCCAGCAGTCTGGGAGTCCACTACGAGCAGTACTTC. The encoded protein is CASSLGVHYEQYF. Based on the CDR3 plus reference TRBV28 and TRBJ2-7, the full variable domain is DVKVTQSSRYLVKRTGEKVFLECVQDMDHENMFWYRQDPGLGLRLIYFSYDVKMKEKGDIPEGYSVSREKKERFSLILESASTNQTSMYLCASSLGVHYEQYFGPGTRLTVT.

The rearrangement uses TRBV28 and TRBJ1-1; TRBD1 is a possible D gene (5 bases). The V and J ends lost 1 base and 5 bases respectively, with 17 bases between them. This CDR3 contains 16 residues. Germline assignment: CDR1 MDHEN and CDR2 SYDVKM. CDR3 DNA: TGTGCCAGCAGTTTATCCGGACCAGGGAGAAGAACTGAAGCTTTCTTT. Translating gives CASSLSGPGRRTEAFF.

The chain combines TRBV15 with TRBJ2-7, with 11 nucleotides matching TRBD1. V lost 1 base and J lost 3; bases outside the gene matches: 14. This CDR3 spans 19 amino acids. Per germline, CDR1 LNHNV and CDR2 YYDKDF (reference sequence). The CDR3 nucleotides read TGTGCCACCAGCAGAGTGGACAGGGGGCGCCGATATGAGGTCTACGAGCAGTACTTC. It is translated as CATSRVDRGRRYEVYEQYF.

This clonotype came up many times. The rearrangement links TRBV3-1 to TRBJ2-1; TRBD2 matches 10 bases. V was pared by 3 bases and J by 4 bases, with 3 bases of the junction left unmatched. This CDR3 region has 15 residues. Per germline, CDR1 LGHDT and CDR2 YNNKEL (reference sequence). The CDR3: CASSQLAGVYNEQFF. The CDR3 coding sequence is TGTGCCAGCAGCCAGCTAGCGGGAGTGTACAATGAGCAGTTCTTC.

This clonotype came up a few times. J is TRBJ1-1 and V is TRBV28; D gene uncertain. Between the trimmed V and J ends, which lost 5 bases and 10 bases, there was a span of 26 bases. The CDR3 covers 16 residues. Germline V gene sequence: CDR1 MDHEN, CDR2 SYDVKM. The CDR3 spells CASSPTSILGFRGAFF. Here the CDR3 DNA reads TGTGCCAGCAGTCCCACCTCAATTCTAGGTTTTAGAGGAGCTTTCTTT. The variable domain in full, with the rest retrieved from reference TRBV28 and TRBJ1-1, is DVKVTQSSRYLVKRTGEKVFLECVQDMDHENMFWYRQDPGLGLRLIYFSYDVKMKEKGDIPEGYSVSREKKERFSLILESASTNQTSMYLCASSPTSILGFRGAFFGQGTRLTVV.

The J gene is TRBJ2-6, the V gene TRBV11-2; tentative D call: TRBD2 (6 bases). V was cut by 5 bases and J by 2 bases, with 25 bases left in between. The CDR3 totals 20 residues. Germline loops: CDR1 SGHAT, CDR2 FQNNGV. The CDR3 here is CASSPLMSGRISPGANVLTF. CDR3 nucleotide sequence: TGTGCCAGCAGCCCCTTAATGAGCGGGCGGATCTCCCCTGGGGCCAACGTCCTGACTTTC. The full variable domain, its missing parts supplied by reference TRBV11-2 and TRBJ2-6, is EAGVAQSPRYKIIEKRQSVAFWCNPISGHATLYWYQQILGQGPKLLIQFQNNGVVDDSQLPKDRFSAERLKGVDSTLKIQPAKLEDSAVYLCASSPLMSGRISPGANVLTFGAGSRLTVL.

The rearrangement joins TRBV6-5 to TRBJ1-4; D is uncertain. This CDR3 spans 17 amino acids. Per germline, CDR1 MNHEY and CDR2 SVGAGI. The V and J ends lost 2 bases and 0 bases respectively, with 13 bases between them. CDR3 residues: CASSYTGAFATNEKLFF. The DNA of the CDR3 is TGTGCCAGCAGTTACACTGGAGCCTTCGCAACTAATGAAAAACTGTTTTTT.

The rearrangement uses TRBV28 and TRBJ1-1; possible D gene TRBD1, 5 bases. The CDR3 consists of 15 residues. V lost 1 base and J lost 5, with 14 bases in between. CDR1 is MDHEN, CDR2 SYDVKM, per germline. The DNA for the CDR3 is TGTGCCAGCAGTTTATCGGCAGGGATAGGGACTGAAGCTTTCTTT. Translation: CASSLSAGIGTEAFF.

This clonotype was recorded at least ten times. The chain employs TRBV7-2 and TRBJ2-7, with a possible D match to TRBD2 (6 bases). CDR1 and CDR2 (germline): SGHTA, FQGNSA. V lost 1 base to trimming and J lost 3 bases, with 16 bases between them. The CDR3 extends over 16 amino acids. CDR3 amino acids: CASSLEGLLYYYEQYF. CDR3 nucleotide sequence: TGTGCCAGCAGCTTAGAGGGACTCCTTTACTACTACGAGCAGTACTTC.

This clonotype was observed at least ten times. V gene TRBV5-1 combines with J gene TRBJ2-2; 8 bases align to TRBD1. V shed 0 bases, J shed 4 bases, and the junction held 11 bases outside the gene matches. This CDR3 comprises 18 residues. The V gene's germline CDR1 is SGHRS and CDR2 YFSETQ. CDR3 sequence: CASSLVPRQGALTGELFF. CDR3 nucleotides: TGCGCCAGCAGCTTGGTTCCTCGGCAGGGGGCGCTCACCGGGGAGCTGTTTTTT.

The rearrangement uses TRBV20-1 and TRBJ2-6, with 10 bases matching TRBD2. Germline V CDR1 and CDR2: DFQATT, SNEGSKA (reference sequence). V lost 0 bases, J lost 2 bases, and 10 bases stayed unmatched. The CDR3 is 19 residues long. CDR3 in DNA: TGCAGTGCTAGAGATTGGGCTAGCGGGAGCCTAGCTGGGGCCAACGTCCTGACTTTC. Its protein product is CSARDWASGSLAGANVLTF.

As DNA, the CDR3 is TGCACCGTGACAGGAATGAACACTGAAGCTTTCTTT. As protein: CTVTGMNTEAFF. This chain connects TRBV29-1 to TRBJ1-1; weak D call: TRBD1 (6 bases). From germline, CDR1 is SQVTM and CDR2 ANQGSEA. The CDR3 sequence is 12 residues long.

This clonotype was picked up many times. V gene TRBV28 combines with J gene TRBJ2-7, with TRBD1 matching 9 bases. This CDR3 has 13 amino acids. Trimming took 10 bases from V and 7 from J; bases not matched to a gene: 11. Germline V gene data show CDR1 as MDHEN and CDR2 as SYDVKM. The CDR3, as DNA: TGTGCCATCGGGGGGACAGGGTCGATTGAGCAGTACTTC. Its translation: CAIGGTGSIEQYF.